This passage covers 8 T cell receptor beta chains from one sample sequenced in a study of blood T cells in healthy people across ages. The second PCR ran 7 to 11 cycles with a sample-barcoded 5' primer and J-beta primers. TCRdb independently ran MiXCR on the 5' RACE reads; one entry per CDR3 protein. This table holds 580,000 or so distinct CDR3 sequences, 45% to 55% found once. Material for sequencing was blood. These receptors all come from a man aged 80 or over in good health.

The chain combines TRBV5-1 with TRBJ2-1; D remains ambiguous. This CDR3 has 14 amino acids. Trimming shortened V by 0 bases and J by 12 bases, and 16 bases separated the two germline ends. Germline CDR1 is SGHRS and CDR2 is YFSETQ. The CDR3 protein is CASSLGQSYSRQFF. For the CDR3, the DNA is TGCGCCAGCAGCTTGGGGCAGTCTTATTCGAGGCAGTTCTTC.

This chain joins TRBV24-1 and TRBJ2-5; D unresolved. Trimming stripped 4 bases from V and 11 bases from J, with 10 bases between. CDR1 and CDR2 from the germline V gene are KGHDR and SFDVKD. The CDR3 extends over 11 amino acids. CDR3 region: CATSEYNEQYF. In nucleotides, the CDR3 is TGTGCCACCAGTGAATACAATGAGCAGTACTTC.

The V gene is TRBV20-1, the J gene TRBJ2-1; TRBD1 aligns across 11 bases. CDR1 is DFQATT and CDR2 is SNEGSKA in the germline V gene (reference sequence). This CDR3 is built from 15 residues. Trimming removed 5 bases from V and 3 bases from J; junction bases left unmatched: 6. CDR3 in amino acids: CSAPTGQGDYNEQFF. The DNA for the CDR3 is TGCAGTGCTCCAACGGGACAGGGGGACTACAATGAGCAGTTCTTC.

This clonotype was observed a handful of times. The V and J genes are TRBV5-1 and TRBJ2-3; 11 bases match TRBD2. V dropped 4 bases and J dropped 5; count of bases not matched to a gene: 9. CDR1 and CDR2 from the germline V gene are SGHRS and YFSETQ. The CDR3 spans 16 residues. The CDR3 region is CASSDLAGGPVDTQYF. In DNA, the CDR3 is TGCGCCAGCAGCGATTTAGCGGGAGGGCCTGTAGATACGCAGTATTTT.

With respect to this clonotype: An end of the junction does not agree with germline; a read error may underlie this. The chain has TRBV6-6 and TRBJ2-1, with TRBD2 matching 16 bases. Germline-derived CDR1 and CDR2 are MNHNY and SVGAGI (reference sequence). The CDR3 runs to 17 residues. The CDR3 region has the DNA TGTGCCAGCAGAGGGACTAGCGGGGGGGCCGTTTACACTGAGCAGTTCTTC. It specifies CASRGTSGGAVYTEQFF.

This clonotype was recorded many times. The chain combines TRBV6-5 with TRBJ2-5, with D possibly matching TRBD1 (6 bases). Germline V gene lookup returns CDR1 MNHEY and CDR2 SVGAGI. The CDR3 is 15 residues long. The V end was cut by 5 bases, the J end by 4 bases, with 17 bases between. CDR3 amino acids: CASSQRRTAPETQYF. The DNA of the CDR3 is TGTGCCAGCAGTCAAAGGAGGACAGCACCAGAGACCCAGTACTTC.

The V and J genes are TRBV27 and TRBJ2-1; 10 bases fit TRBD2. Germline V gene data show CDR1 as MNHEY and CDR2 as SMNVEV (reference sequence). The V and J ends lost 3 bases and 6 bases, in that order; junction bases with no gene match: 5. The CDR3 is 15 amino acids. CDR3 nucleotides: TGTGCCAGCAGTTTTCGGCTAGCGGGAGTCAATGAGCAGTTCTTC. Amino acid sequence: CASSFRLAGVNEQFF.

In its sample, this clonotype was seen a few times. The rearrangement joins TRBV20-1 to TRBJ1-2, with TRBD1 matching 8 bases. Germline lookup yields CDR1 DFQATT and CDR2 SNEGSKA (reference sequence). The trim removed 5 bases at V and 3 bases at J, leaving 2 bases unmatched. CDR3 length: 12 amino acids. For the CDR3, the DNA is TGCAGTGCTTACAGGGGGGACTATGGCTACACCTTC. Translated: CSAYRGDYGYTF.